This TCR beta chain comes out of a study of blood T cell repertoires in COVID-19. Study summary: Collection of acute and convalescent COVID-19 samples took place in the United States, Italy and Spain.

Source study methods: By means of reference gene primer amplification, nucleated cell counts were estimated. Repertoires were generated with immunoSEQ multiplex PCR, while TCRdb's copy carries only in-frame clones and drops some. For V, J and clone size, that table is used; D and trimming come from the DNA. The table has roughly 140,000 clones, 70% to 90% seen once; the top ten hold roughly 8%. One Seattle source followed patients from active infection through their disease course. The CDR3 has 16 amino acids. Per the germline V gene, CDR1 is LNHNV and CDR2 is YYDKDF (reference sequence). Trimming stripped 1 base from V and 1 base from J, with 14 bases between.

The rearrangement links TRBV15 to TRBJ2-7, with TRBD2 as a possible D gene (6 bases). Sequencing used peripheral blood. The TCR originated in a woman aged 60-75 years with COVID-19, enrolled during active disease. This CDR3 is CATSRAERADSYEQYF. The CDR3 bases are TGTGCCACCAGCAGAGCGGAGCGGGCGGATTCCTACGAGCAGTACTTC. The full variable domain, its missing parts supplied by reference TRBV15 and TRBJ2-7, is DAMVIQNPRYQVTQFGKPVTLSCSQTLNHNVMYWYQQKSSQAPKLLFHYYDKDFNNEADTPDNFQSRRPNTSFCFLDIRSPGLGDTAMYLCATSRAERADSYEQYFGPGTRLTVT.